The 6 T cell receptor beta chains below all came from one sample that was sequenced in a study of cytomegalovirus exposure and HLA in healthy donors (dated by TCRdb to about 2017). Receptor amplification or capture employed the immunoSEQ multiplex PCR assay. For the multiplex PCR, a mixture combining 60 forward primers for TCR Vbeta segments and 13 reverse primers for TCR Jbeta segments was used. The table comes from immuneACCESS by way of TCRdb, which keeps in-frame sequences with V and J called. Part of the clones is missing from these tables; in studies checked, under half for an unresolved V gene and the rest for unknown reasons. For this sample the table gives over 150,000 clones, of which 80% to 90% were detected only once. Of the sample, approximately 1.2% is held by the ten largest clones. The source material was PBMCs. Receptors originate from a girl aged 2 to 10 in good health and CMV-seropositive.

This clone was seen more than once but under ten times. The V and J genes are TRBV6-1 and TRBJ1-1, with D tentatively TRBD1 (5 bases). The ends were cut back, 3 bases at V and 6 bases at J, with 11 bases in the middle. CDR3 length equals 13 residues. In germline, CDR1 is MNHNS, CDR2 SASEGT. CDR3: CASSERGTAEAFF. The CDR3 nucleotides read TGTGCCAGCAGTGAGCGGGGGACCGCTGAAGCTTTCTTT.

The count of this clone is one. The chain uses TRBV6-1 and TRBJ2-3; D unclear. Germline V gene lookup returns CDR1 MNHNS and CDR2 SASEGT. The V end was cut by 3 bases, the J end by 4 bases, with 11 bases between. CDR3 size: 14 residues. CDR3: CASSDGSNPDTQYF. CDR3 nucleotides: TGTGCCAGCAGTGACGGGTCTAATCCAGATACGCAGTATTTT.

The chain recombines TRBV14 with TRBJ2-5; D unclear. V gave up 2 bases and J gave up 5 bases, with 3 bases separating them. Per the germline V gene, CDR1 is SGHDN and CDR2 is FVKESK. The CDR3 has 11 residues. Here the CDR3 reads CASSQRETQYF. CDR3 coding DNA: TGTGCCAGCAGCCAACGGGAGACCCAGTACTTC.

The rearrangement uses TRBV29-1 and TRBJ1-1; TRBD1 aligns across 9 bases. Germline V CDR1 and CDR2: SQVTM, ANQGSEA. There are 13 residues in the CDR3. J lost 6 bases, V lost 7 bases, and 9 bases had no gene match. CDR3 sequence (DNA): TGCAGCGGCGGGATACGACAGGGGGCTGAAGCTTTCTTT. It encodes CSGGIRQGAEAFF.

The V call is TRBV5-6, the J call TRBJ2-2; TRBD1 agrees at 7 bases. The CDR3 runs 16 residues. Germline trimming cut 2 bases from V and 0 bases from J; bases unmatched to any gene: 4. Germline V CDR1 and CDR2: SGHDT, YYEEEE. The CDR3 DNA is TGTGCCAGCAGCTTAGCCGGGACAGCGAACACCGGGGAGCTGTTTTTT. Translating it yields CASSLAGTANTGELFF.

The rearrangement uses TRBV15 and TRBJ2-3; TRBD1 might be the D (6 bases). V was cut by 3 bases and J by 4 bases, with 23 bases left in between. There are 18 residues in the CDR3. Germline values: CDR1 LNHNV, CDR2 YYDKDF (reference sequence). CDR3 sequence: CATSRPLSRGTESDTQYF. The CDR3 bases are TGTGCCACCAGCAGGCCTTTATCCAGGGGAACTGAATCAGATACGCAGTATTTT.